The present TCR beta chain was sequenced within a study of blood T cell repertoires in COVID-19. Trimming stripped 6 bases from V and 0 bases from J, with 14 bases between. The CDR3 sequence is 16 residues long. Germline assignment: CDR1 KGHSH and CDR2 LQKENI. This table comes from immunoSEQ multiplex PCR, and its TCRdb copy is limited to in-frame clones, with some not included. This sample carries around 240,000 clones, roughly 79% of them seen once, and the ten largest clones take 1.9%. Sequenced sample: peripheral blood. This receptor was identified in a woman of 80 years or more with acute or convalescent COVID-19. The rearrangement joins TRBV18 to TRBJ2-2; no clear D gene. CDR3: CASSLSPPANTGELFF. The CDR3 region has the DNA TGTGCCAGCTCCCTCTCCCCCCCCGCGAACACCGGGGAGCTGTTTTTT.